Sequencing of this TCR beta chain was carried out in a study of shared clonotypes between healthy human individuals. Regarding the study as a whole: When compared with the clonotypes that were shared by all four sorted-subset donors, the non-shared clonotypes turned out to have lower generation probabilities. Relative to memory subsets, naive subsets generally showed larger estimated richness.

As handled by the study authors: ImmunoSEQ supplied junction-only sequences lacking quality scores, so filtering was different. The assay was immunoSEQ multiplex PCR, and TCRdb's table has in-frame clones only and misses some. V and J calls and clone size are those listed in that table; D and trimming were worked out from the DNA. The sample includes some 900,000 clones, approximately 80% of them seen just once. None of the donors, who were healthy HIV-negative adults, had recently had acute infections or vaccinations. The CDR3 is 14 amino acids. Trimming at V came to 3 bases and at J to 2 bases, leaving 4 bases not matched to a gene. The germline V gene encodes CDR1 KGHSH and CDR2 LQKENI. For this clone: Antigen specificity is unknown. Other nucleotide sequences from this sample produce the same CDR3.

Specimen: memory CD4+ T cells sorted from blood. Subset specified: CD45RA-negative fraction. The V gene is TRBV18, the J gene TRBJ2-7; TRBD2 matches 7 bases. This receptor was obtained from a man younger than 35 in good health. CDR3 in DNA: TGTGCCAGCTCACCCTCCGGGACTACCTACGAGCAGTACTTC. Amino acid sequence: CASSPSGTTYEQYF.